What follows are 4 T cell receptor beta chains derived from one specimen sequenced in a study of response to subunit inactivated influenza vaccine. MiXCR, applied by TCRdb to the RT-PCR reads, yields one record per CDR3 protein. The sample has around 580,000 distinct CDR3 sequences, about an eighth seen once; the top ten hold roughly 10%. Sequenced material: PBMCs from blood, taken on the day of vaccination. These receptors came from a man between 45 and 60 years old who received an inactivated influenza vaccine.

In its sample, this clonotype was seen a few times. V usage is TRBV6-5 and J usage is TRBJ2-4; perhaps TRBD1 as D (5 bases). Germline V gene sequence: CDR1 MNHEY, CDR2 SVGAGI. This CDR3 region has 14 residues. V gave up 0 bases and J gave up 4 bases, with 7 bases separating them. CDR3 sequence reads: CASSYSGQKNIQYF. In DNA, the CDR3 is TGTGCCAGCAGTTACTCGGGGCAGAAAAACATTCAGTACTTC.

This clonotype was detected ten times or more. The CDR3 loop is CASSYSSPSTDTQYF. In nucleotides, the CDR3 is TGTGCCAGCAGTTACTCCTCGCCGAGCACAGATACGCAGTATTTT. The rearrangement links TRBV6-5 to TRBJ2-3, with D hard to call. V lost 0 bases, J lost 0 bases, and 7 bases lay in between. The CDR3 consists of 15 residues. CDR1 MNHEY and CDR2 SVGAGI come from the germline V gene.

In DNA form, the CDR3 reads TGCGCCAGCAGCACAGGTTCCTACAATGAGCAGTTCTTC. Translation gives CASSTGSYNEQFF. The chain combines TRBV4-3 with TRBJ2-1; a possible D gene is TRBD1 (5 bases). The CDR3 covers 13 residues. The V gene lost 5 bases and the J gene lost 1 base, with 6 bases spanning the gap. Germline V lookup: CDR1 LGHNA, CDR2 YSLEER.

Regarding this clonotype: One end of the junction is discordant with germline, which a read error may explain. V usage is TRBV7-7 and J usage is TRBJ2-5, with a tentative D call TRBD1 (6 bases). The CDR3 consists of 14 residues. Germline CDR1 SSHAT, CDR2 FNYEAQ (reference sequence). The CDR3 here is CASSLDWGLETKYF. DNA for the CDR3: TGTGCCAGCAGCTTAGACTGGGGGCTCGAGACCAAGTACTTC. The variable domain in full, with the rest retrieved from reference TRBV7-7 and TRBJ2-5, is GAGVSQSPRYKVTKRGQDVTLRCDPISSHATLYWYQQALGQGPEFLTYFNYEAQPDKSGLPSDRFSAERPEGSISTLTIQRTEQRDSAMYRCASSLDWGLETKYFGPGTRLLVL.